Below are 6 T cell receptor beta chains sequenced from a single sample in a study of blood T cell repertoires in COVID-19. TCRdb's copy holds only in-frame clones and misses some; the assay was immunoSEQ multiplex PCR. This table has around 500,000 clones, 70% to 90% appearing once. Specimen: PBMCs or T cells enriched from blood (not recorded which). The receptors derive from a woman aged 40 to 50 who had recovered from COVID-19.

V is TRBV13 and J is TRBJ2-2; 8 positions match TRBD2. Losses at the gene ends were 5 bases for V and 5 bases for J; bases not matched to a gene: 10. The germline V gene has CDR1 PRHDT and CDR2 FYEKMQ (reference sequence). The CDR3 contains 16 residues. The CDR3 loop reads CASSGIGTRGTGELFF. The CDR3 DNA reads TGTGCCAGCAGCGGAATCGGGACTAGAGGGACCGGGGAGCTGTTTTTT.

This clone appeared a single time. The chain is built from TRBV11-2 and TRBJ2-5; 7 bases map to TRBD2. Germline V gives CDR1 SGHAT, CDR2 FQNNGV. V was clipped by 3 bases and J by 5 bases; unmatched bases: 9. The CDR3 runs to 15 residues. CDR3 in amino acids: CASSFLMLAVETQYF. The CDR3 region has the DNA TGTGCCAGCAGCTTCCTTATGCTAGCGGTGGAGACCCAGTACTTC.

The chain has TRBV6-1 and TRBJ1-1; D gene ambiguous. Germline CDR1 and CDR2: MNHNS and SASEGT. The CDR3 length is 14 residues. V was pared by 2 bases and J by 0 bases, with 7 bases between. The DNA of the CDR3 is TGTGCCAGCAGTGAAAATCCGGTGAACACTGAAGCTTTCTTT. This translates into CASSENPVNTEAFF.

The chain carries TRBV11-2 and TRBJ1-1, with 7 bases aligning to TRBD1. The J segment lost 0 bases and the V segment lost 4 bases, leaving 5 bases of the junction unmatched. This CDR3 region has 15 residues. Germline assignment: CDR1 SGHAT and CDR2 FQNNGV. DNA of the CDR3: TGTGCCAGCAGCTCTAGGGGGCAGATGAACACTGAAGCTTTCTTT. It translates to CASSSRGQMNTEAFF.

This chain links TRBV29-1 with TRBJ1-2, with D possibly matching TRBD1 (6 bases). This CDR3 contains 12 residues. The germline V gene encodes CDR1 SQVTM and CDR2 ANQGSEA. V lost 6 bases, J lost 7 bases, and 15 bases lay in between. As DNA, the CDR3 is TGCAGCGTGGAACAGGGCTTTCGTGGCTACACCTTC. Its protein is CSVEQGFRGYTF.

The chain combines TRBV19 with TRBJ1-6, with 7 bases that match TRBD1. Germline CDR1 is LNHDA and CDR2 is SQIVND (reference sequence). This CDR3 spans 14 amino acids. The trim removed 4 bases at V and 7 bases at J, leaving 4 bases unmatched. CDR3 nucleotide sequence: TGTGCCAGTAGTACCGGGACAGAGAATTCACCCCTCCACTTT. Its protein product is CASSTGTENSPLHF.